This TCR beta chain derives from a study of cytomegalovirus exposure and HLA in healthy donors. Findings and limits, study-wide: Cytomegalovirus status was reportedly diagnosed by the classifier with high sensitivity and specificity. Later analysis associated a missense DCLRE1C variant with TCR beta V- and J-gene trimming. Upon later analysis, HLA-associated TCR beta chains proved more clonally expanded than other, equally common chains.

V was pared by 7 bases and J by 1 base, with 4 bases between. From germline, CDR1 is MNHNS and CDR2 SASEGT. The CDR3 consists of 11 residues. The PCR was carried out with 60 Vbeta primers and 13 Jbeta primers. Assay used: immunoSEQ multiplex PCR; TCRdb lists only in-frame clones, some missing. This sample has roughly 140,000 clones, with around 72% found just once. This clone was recorded once. What it recognizes is unknown. Sequencing used PBMCs. The TCR was taken from a man aged 35 to 55 in good health and CMV-seronegative. The rearrangement uses TRBV6-1 and TRBJ1-1; D is unresolved. The CDR3, as DNA: TGTGCCAGCAATAAGAACACTGAAGCTTTCTTT. Amino acid sequence: CASNKNTEAFF.